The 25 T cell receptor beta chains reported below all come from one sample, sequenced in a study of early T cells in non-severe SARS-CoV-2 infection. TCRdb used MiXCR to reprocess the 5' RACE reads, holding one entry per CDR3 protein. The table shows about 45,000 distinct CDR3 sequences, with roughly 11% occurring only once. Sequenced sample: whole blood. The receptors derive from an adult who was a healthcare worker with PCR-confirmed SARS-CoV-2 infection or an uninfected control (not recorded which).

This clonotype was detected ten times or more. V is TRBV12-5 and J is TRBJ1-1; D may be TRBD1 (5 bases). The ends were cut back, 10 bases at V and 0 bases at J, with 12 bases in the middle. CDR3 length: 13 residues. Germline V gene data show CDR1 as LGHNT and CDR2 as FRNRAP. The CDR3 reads CATKGPLNTEAFF. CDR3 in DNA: TGTGCTACTAAGGGACCGTTGAACACTGAAGCTTTCTTT.

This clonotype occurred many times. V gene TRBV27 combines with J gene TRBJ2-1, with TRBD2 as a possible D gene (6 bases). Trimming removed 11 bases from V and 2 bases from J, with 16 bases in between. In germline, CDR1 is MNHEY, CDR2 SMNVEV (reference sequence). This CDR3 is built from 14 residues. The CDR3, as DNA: TGTGCCCATTCGGACCCGGGAGCCTACAATGAGCAGTTCTTC. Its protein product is CAHSDPGAYNEQFF.

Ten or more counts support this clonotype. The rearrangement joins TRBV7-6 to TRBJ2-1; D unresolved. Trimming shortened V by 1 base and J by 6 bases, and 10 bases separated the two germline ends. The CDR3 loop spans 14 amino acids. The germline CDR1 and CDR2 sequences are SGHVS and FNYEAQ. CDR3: CASSLEYASNEQFF. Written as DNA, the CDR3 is TGTGCCAGCAGCTTAGAGTACGCGTCCAATGAGCAGTTCTTC.

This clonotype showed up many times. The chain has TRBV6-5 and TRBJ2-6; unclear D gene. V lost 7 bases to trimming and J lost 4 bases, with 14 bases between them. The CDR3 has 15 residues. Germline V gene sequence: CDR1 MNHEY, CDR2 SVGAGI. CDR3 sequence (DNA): TGTGCCAGCACCACAACCCGGTCCGGGGCCAACGTCCTGACTTTC. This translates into CASTTTRSGANVLTF.

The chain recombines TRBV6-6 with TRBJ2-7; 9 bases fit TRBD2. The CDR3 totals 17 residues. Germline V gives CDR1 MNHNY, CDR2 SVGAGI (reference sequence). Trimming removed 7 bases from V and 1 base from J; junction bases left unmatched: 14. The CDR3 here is CASTLSSGRGRSYEQYF. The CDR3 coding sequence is TGTGCCAGCACCCTGAGTAGCGGGAGAGGAAGGTCCTACGAGCAGTACTTC.

The CDR3 reads CSAPSVGSYEQYF. CDR3 DNA sequence: TGCAGTGCTCCAAGTGTGGGATCCTACGAGCAGTACTTC. The rearrangement uses TRBV20-1 and TRBJ2-7; D gene unclear. Germline loops: CDR1 DFQATT, CDR2 SNEGSKA (reference sequence). This CDR3 is built from 13 residues. V was pared by 5 bases and J by 1 base, with 12 bases between.

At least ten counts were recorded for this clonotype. The CDR3 is CASSGAGRVVYEQYF. The CDR3 region has the DNA TGTGCCAGCTCCGGAGCGGGGAGAGTTGTGTACGAGCAGTACTTC. V gene TRBV2 combines with J gene TRBJ2-7, with 7 bases identical to TRBD2. The CDR3 runs 15 residues. Germline V lookup: CDR1 SNHLY, CDR2 FYNNEI. The trim removed 8 bases at V and 4 bases at J, leaving 14 bases unmatched.

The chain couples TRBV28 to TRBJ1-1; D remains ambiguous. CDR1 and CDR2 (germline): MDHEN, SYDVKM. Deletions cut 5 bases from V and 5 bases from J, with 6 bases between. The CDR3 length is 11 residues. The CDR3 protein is CASSRWTEAFF. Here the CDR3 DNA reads TGTGCCAGCAGTCGATGGACTGAAGCTTTCTTT.

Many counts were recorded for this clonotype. The CDR3 reads CASSRSAARSSEKLFF. CDR3 nucleotide sequence: TGTGCCAGTAGTAGGAGCGCGGCGAGAAGCTCGGAAAAACTGTTTTTT. The chain combines TRBV19 with TRBJ1-4; D gene unclear. From germline, CDR1 is LNHDA and CDR2 SQIVND (reference sequence). CDR3 length equals 16 residues. The V gene lost 4 bases and the J gene lost 8 bases, with 20 bases spanning the gap.

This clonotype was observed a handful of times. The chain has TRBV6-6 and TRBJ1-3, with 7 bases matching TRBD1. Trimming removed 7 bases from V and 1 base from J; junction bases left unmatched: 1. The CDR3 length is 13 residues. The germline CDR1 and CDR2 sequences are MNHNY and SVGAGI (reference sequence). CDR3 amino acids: CASKQGSGNTIYF. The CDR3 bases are TGTGCCAGCAAACAGGGGTCTGGAAACACCATATATTTT.

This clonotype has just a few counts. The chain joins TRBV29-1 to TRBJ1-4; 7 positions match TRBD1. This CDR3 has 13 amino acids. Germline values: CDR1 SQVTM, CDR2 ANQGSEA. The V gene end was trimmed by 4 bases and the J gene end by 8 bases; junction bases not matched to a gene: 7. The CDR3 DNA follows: TGCAGCGTTGCCAGACAGGGTGGGGAAAAACTGTTTTTT. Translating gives CSVARQGGEKLFF.

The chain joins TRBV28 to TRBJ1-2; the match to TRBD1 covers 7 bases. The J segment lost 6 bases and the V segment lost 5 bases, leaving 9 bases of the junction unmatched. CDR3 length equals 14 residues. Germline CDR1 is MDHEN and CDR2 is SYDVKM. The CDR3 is CASSPLRDSHGYTF. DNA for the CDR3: TGTGCCAGCAGTCCCCTCCGGGACAGTCATGGCTACACCTTC.

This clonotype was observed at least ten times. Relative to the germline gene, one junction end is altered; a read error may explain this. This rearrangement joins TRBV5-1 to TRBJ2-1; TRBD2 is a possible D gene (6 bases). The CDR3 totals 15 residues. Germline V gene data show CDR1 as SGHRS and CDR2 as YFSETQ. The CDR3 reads CASILGTGDYNEQFF. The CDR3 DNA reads TGCGCCAGCATCTTGGGGACGGGAGACTACAATGAGCAGTTCTTC.

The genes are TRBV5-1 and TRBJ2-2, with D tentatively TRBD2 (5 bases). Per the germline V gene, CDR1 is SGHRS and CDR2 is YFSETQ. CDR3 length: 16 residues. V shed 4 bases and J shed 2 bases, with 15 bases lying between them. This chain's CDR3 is CASSLLGSDNTGELFF. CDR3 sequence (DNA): TGCGCCAGCAGCCTACTAGGGAGTGATAACACCGGGGAGCTGTTTTTT.

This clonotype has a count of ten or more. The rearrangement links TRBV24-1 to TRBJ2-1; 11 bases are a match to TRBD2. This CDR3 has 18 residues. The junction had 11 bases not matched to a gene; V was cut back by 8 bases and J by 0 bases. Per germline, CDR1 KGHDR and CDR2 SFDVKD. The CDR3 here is CATKSPSGRIFSYNEQFF. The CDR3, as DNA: TGTGCCACCAAGTCCCCTAGCGGGAGGATCTTCTCCTACAATGAGCAGTTCTTC.

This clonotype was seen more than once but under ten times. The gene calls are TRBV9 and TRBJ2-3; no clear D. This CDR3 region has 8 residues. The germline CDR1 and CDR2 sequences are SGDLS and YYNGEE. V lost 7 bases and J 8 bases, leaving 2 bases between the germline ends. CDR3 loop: CASFTQYF. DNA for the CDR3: TGTGCCAGCTTTACGCAGTATTTT.

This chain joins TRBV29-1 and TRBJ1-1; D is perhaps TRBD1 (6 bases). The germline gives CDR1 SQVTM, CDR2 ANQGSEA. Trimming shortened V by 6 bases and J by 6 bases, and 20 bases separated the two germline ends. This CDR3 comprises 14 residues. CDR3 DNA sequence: TGCAGCGTCCAGGGGTTCGATAAGATACCTGAAGCTTTCTTT. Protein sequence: CSVQGFDKIPEAFF. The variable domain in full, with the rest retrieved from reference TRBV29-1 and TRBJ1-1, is SAVISQKPSRDICQRGTSLTIQCQVDSQVTMMFWYRQQPGQSLTLIATANQGSEATYESGFVIDKFPISRPNLTFSTLTVSNMSPEDSSIYLCSVQGFDKIPEAFFGQGTRLTVV.

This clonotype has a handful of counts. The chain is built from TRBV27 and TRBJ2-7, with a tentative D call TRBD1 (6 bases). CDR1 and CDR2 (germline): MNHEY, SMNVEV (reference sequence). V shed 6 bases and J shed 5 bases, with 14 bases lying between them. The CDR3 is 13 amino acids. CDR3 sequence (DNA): TGTGCCAGCAGAGATCAAAACAGGGACGAGCAGTACTTC. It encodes CASRDQNRDEQYF.

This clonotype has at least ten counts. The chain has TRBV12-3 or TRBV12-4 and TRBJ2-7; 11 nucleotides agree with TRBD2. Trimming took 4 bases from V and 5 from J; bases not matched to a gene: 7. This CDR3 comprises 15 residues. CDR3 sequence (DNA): TGTGCCAGCAGTTCCCTGACTAGCGGGGACCACGAGCAGTACTTC. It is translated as CASSSLTSGDHEQYF.

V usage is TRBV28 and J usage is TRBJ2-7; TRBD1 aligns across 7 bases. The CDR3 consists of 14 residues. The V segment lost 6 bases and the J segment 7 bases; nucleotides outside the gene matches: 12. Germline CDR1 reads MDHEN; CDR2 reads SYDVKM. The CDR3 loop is CASSPWTGPREQYF. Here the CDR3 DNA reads TGTGCCAGCAGCCCATGGACAGGCCCTAGGGAGCAGTACTTC.

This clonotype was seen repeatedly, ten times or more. The CDR3, as DNA: TGTGCCAGCAGCTCCCTCGGAGATACGCAGTATTTT. Protein product: CASSSLGDTQYF. This chain connects TRBV7-9 to TRBJ2-3; D is undetermined. Germline CDR1 reads SEHNR; CDR2 reads FQNEAQ (reference sequence). This CDR3 region has 12 residues. V shed 4 bases and J shed 5 bases, with 7 bases lying between them.

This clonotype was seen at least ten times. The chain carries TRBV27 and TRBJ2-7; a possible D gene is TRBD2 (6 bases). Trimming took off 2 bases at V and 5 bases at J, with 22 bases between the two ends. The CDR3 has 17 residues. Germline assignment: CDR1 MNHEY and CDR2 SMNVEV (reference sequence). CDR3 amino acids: CASSLPPAVGRGHEQYF. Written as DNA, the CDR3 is TGTGCCAGCAGTTTACCGCCAGCGGTCGGGAGAGGCCACGAGCAGTACTTC.

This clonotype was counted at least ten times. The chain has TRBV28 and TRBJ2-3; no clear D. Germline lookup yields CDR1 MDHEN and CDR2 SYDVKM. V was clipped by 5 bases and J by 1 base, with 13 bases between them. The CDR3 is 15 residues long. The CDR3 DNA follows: TGTGCCAGCAGTCCCCGCGGATCGGGCACAGATACGCAGTATTTT. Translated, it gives CASSPRGSGTDTQYF.

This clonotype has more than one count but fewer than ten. This CDR3 reads CASSSLGTAYEQYF. The CDR3 DNA sequence: TGCGCCAGCAGCTCCCTAGGGACAGCATACGAGCAGTACTTC. The V call is TRBV5-1, the J call TRBJ2-7, with TRBD1 identical over 7 bases. With 3 bases clipped from V and 4 bases from J, the junction kept 7 bases outside the gene matches. This CDR3 comprises 14 residues. Germline values: CDR1 SGHRS, CDR2 YFSETQ.

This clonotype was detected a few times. The CDR3 protein is CASSRGTAYPSVEQYF. The DNA for the CDR3 is TGTGCCAGCAGCAGAGGGACAGCCTACCCGTCTGTCGAGCAGTACTTC. The chain is built from TRBV7-2 and TRBJ2-7, with TRBD1 matching over 7 bases. This CDR3 region has 16 residues. Germline trimming cut 5 bases from V and 6 bases from J; bases unmatched to any gene: 16. Germline values: CDR1 SGHTA, CDR2 FQGNSA.